The 24 T cell receptor beta chains reported below all come from one sample, sequenced in a study of CD8+ T cells in alopecia areata. RNA extraction and reverse transcription yielded cDNA as sequencing template. TCRdb's table, derived via immunoSEQ multiplex PCR, lists solely in-frame clones and lacks some. Altogether approximately 100,000 clones are present, 55% to 70% being singletons, with the ten largest covering about 17%. As to treatment: oral pan-JAK inhibitor, 5-10 mg twice daily. The material was CD8+ T cells sorted from blood, obtained between weeks 55 and 65, from a patient treated with tofacitinib. These receptors all stem from a human donor with alopecia areata.

With respect to this clone: A much larger clone differs by one base, so this may be a read error. The chain recombines TRBV7-2 with TRBJ2-6; D is perhaps TRBD2 (5 bases). This CDR3 has 16 amino acids. Looked up from germline, CDR1 is SGHTA and CDR2 is FQGNSA. The ends were cut back, 3 bases at V and 0 bases at J, with 9 bases in the middle. CDR3 sequence (DNA): TGTGCCAGCAGCTTCTCGGGGAGCTCTGGGGCCAACGTCCTGACTTTC. It translates to CASSFSGSSGANVLTF.

The V call is TRBV2, the J call TRBJ2-3, with TRBD2 identical over 10 bases. V dropped 9 bases and J dropped 5; count of bases not matched to a gene: 8. Germline assignment: CDR1 SNHLY and CDR2 FYNNEI. CDR3 length: 14 residues. CDR3 in amino acids: CARKSGGAVDTQYF. CDR3 bases: TGTGCCAGAAAGAGCGGGGGGGCCGTAGATACGCAGTATTTT.

The chain links TRBV29-1 to TRBJ1-2; tentative D call: TRBD1 (5 bases). The CDR3 is made up of 14 amino acids. V was shortened by 0 bases and J by 7 bases, with 15 bases between the two germline ends. The germline CDR1 and CDR2 sequences are SQVTM and ANQGSEA. CDR3: CSVEEGADVRGYTF. The CDR3 DNA reads TGCAGCGTTGAAGAAGGGGCGGACGTACGTGGCTACACCTTC.

Points on this clone: The junction does not match germline at one end; this may be a read error. The chain employs TRBV2 and TRBJ1-5; 7 nucleotides line up with TRBD1. This CDR3 has 14 amino acids. The germline V gene has CDR1 SNHLY and CDR2 FYNNEI. CDR3 sequence: CASREGQGNQPQHF. DNA of the CDR3: TGTGCCAGCAGGGAAGGACAGGGCAATCAGCCCCAGCATTTT. Supplemented by reference TRBV2 and TRBJ1-5, the full variable domain reads EPEVTQTPSHQVTQMGQEVILRCVPISNHLYFYWYRQILGQKVEFLVSFYNNEISEKSEIFDDQFSVERPDGSNFTLKIRSTKLEDSAMYFCASREGQGNQPQHFGDGTRLSIL.

This rearrangement joins TRBV7-6 to TRBJ2-6; D might be TRBD1 (5 bases). V shed 5 bases and J shed 1 base, with 24 bases lying between them. The CDR3 is 20 residues long. Germline V gene lookup returns CDR1 SGHVS and CDR2 FNYEAQ. CDR3 sequence: CASSPRETASPASGANVLTF. CDR3 nucleotide sequence: TGTGCCAGCAGCCCGCGAGAGACAGCCTCACCTGCGTCTGGGGCCAACGTCCTGACTTTC. Based on the CDR3 plus reference TRBV7-6 and TRBJ2-6, the full variable domain is GAGVSQSPRYKVTKRGQDVALRCDPISGHVSLYWYRQALGQGPEFLTYFNYEAQQDKSGLPNDRFSAERPEGSISTLTIQRTEQRDSAMYRCASSPRETASPASGANVLTFGAGSRLTVL.

The chain carries TRBV21-1 and TRBJ2-6. TRBV21-1 is listed as a pseudogene. There are 19 residues in the CDR3. The CDR3 reads CASSPSPGTPHSGANVLTF. The CDR3 DNA reads TGTGCCAGCAGCCCCTCCCCCGGGACCCCCCACTCTGGGGCCAACGTCCTGACTTTC.

The rearrangement links TRBV2 to TRBJ2-5, with 9 positions matching TRBD1. This CDR3 has 15 amino acids. Germline CDR1 reads SNHLY; CDR2 reads FYNNEI. V shed 5 bases and J 3 bases; nucleotides not matched to a gene: 7. The CDR3: CASSTDGTGKETQYF. The CDR3 DNA follows: TGTGCCAGCAGTACAGACGGGACAGGGAAAGAGACCCAGTACTTC.

This rearrangement joins TRBV4-1 to TRBJ2-6; no clear D gene. CDR1 is MGHRA, CDR2 YSYEKL, per germline. Deletions cut 0 bases from V and 0 bases from J, with 3 bases between. The CDR3 has 15 residues. CDR3 loop: CASSQDDSGANVLTF. In DNA, the CDR3 is TGCGCCAGCAGCCAAGATGACTCTGGGGCCAACGTCCTGACTTTC.

V and J are TRBV6-5 and TRBJ1-5, with a possible D match to TRBD1 (6 bases). This CDR3 region has 13 residues. Germline lookup yields CDR1 MNHEY and CDR2 SVGAGI. Trimming cost V 3 bases and J 5 bases, with 8 bases left between them. The CDR3, as DNA: TGTGCCAGCAGTTATAGGGGGTATCAGCCCCAGCATTTT. Its protein is CASSYRGYQPQHF.

The chain has TRBV29-1 and TRBJ1-2; no definite D call. CDR1 SQVTM and CDR2 ANQGSEA come from the germline V gene. The CDR3 is made up of 12 amino acids. V was shortened by 8 bases and J by 2 bases, with 12 bases between the two germline ends. CDR3: CSHIGRNYGYTF. The CDR3 DNA is TGCAGCCATATAGGACGAAACTATGGCTACACCTTC.

A remark on this clone: At one end, the junction sequence differs from germline, possibly due to a read error. Additional DNA sequences in this sample encode the identical CDR3. The rearrangement uses TRBV5-1 and TRBJ2-2, with D possibly being TRBD2 (5 bases). CDR1 and CDR2 from the germline V gene are SGHRS and YFSETQ. The CDR3 runs to 14 residues. CDR3 residues: CASSFSVGSGELFF. CDR3 nucleotide sequence: TGCGCCAGCAGCTTCTCTGTCGGATCCGGGGAGCTTTTTTTT.

The chain couples TRBV14 to TRBJ1-6; tentatively, D is TRBD1 (6 bases). Germline CDR1 and CDR2: SGHDN and FVKESK. The CDR3 runs 14 residues. Trimming took 5 bases from V and 6 from J, leaving 11 bases between them. CDR3 DNA: TGTGCCAGCAGCAGGACAGTCGGTAATTCACCCCTCCACTTT. Translation gives CASSRTVGNSPLHF.

This chain uses TRBV5-6 with TRBJ1-1, with D tentatively TRBD1 (5 bases). The CDR3 totals 14 residues. Germline CDR1 and CDR2: SGHDT and YYEEEE. V was cut by 4 bases and J by 5 bases, with 15 bases left in between. This chain's CDR3 is CASSPRGGMTEAFF. The CDR3 nucleotides are TGTGCCAGCAGCCCCCGCGGGGGGATGACTGAAGCTTTCTTT.

The J gene is TRBJ2-1, the V gene TRBV25-1; tentative D call: TRBD2 (5 bases). The CDR3 length is 14 residues. Per germline, CDR1 MGHDK and CDR2 SYGVNS. V lost 2 bases, J lost 0 bases, and 5 bases lay in between. CDR3: CASSEGSSYNEQFF. Here the CDR3 DNA reads TGTGCCAGCAGTGAAGGGAGCTCCTACAATGAGCAGTTCTTC.

The chain uses TRBV2 and TRBJ2-3, with 7 bases fitting TRBD1. The V gene end was trimmed by 7 bases and the J gene end by 6 bases; junction bases not matched to a gene: 7. This CDR3 has 13 residues. The germline gives CDR1 SNHLY, CDR2 FYNNEI. In nucleotides, the CDR3 is TGTGCCAGCACTCAGGGGGTCCTCGATACGCAGTATTTT. Translated: CASTQGVLDTQYF.

The chain carries TRBV4-1 and TRBJ2-5; TRBD2 matches at 7 bases. Per germline, CDR1 MGHRA and CDR2 YSYEKL. The length of the CDR3 is 19 residues. After removal of 1 base from V and 6 bases from J, the junction contained 20 bases not matched to a gene. The CDR3 sequence: CASSQGLRGSPALEKTQYF. The CDR3 nucleotides are TGCGCCAGCAGCCAAGGCCTTCGCGGGAGTCCGGCCTTAGAAAAGACCCAGTACTTC.

The chain is built from TRBV6-5 and TRBJ2-3; D not certain. This CDR3 comprises 16 residues. Germline V lookup: CDR1 MNHEY, CDR2 SVGAGI. Trimming shortened V by 4 bases and J by 2 bases, and 16 bases separated the two germline ends. CDR3: CASSLSIQRPTDTQYF. Here the CDR3 DNA reads TGTGCCAGCAGTTTAAGCATCCAGCGACCCACAGATACGCAGTATTTT.

V usage is TRBV30 and J usage is TRBJ1-4; D might be TRBD1 (6 bases). From germline, CDR1 is GTSNPN and CDR2 SVGIG (reference sequence). The CDR3 loop spans 12 amino acids. V lost 4 bases and J 4 bases, leaving 7 bases between the germline ends. As DNA, the CDR3 is TGTGCCTGGACAGGGGATAATGAAAAACTGTTTTTT. This gives the protein CAWTGDNEKLFF.

The chain recombines TRBV2 with TRBJ2-7; 11 positions match TRBD1. The length of the CDR3 is 14 residues. Per germline, CDR1 SNHLY and CDR2 FYNNEI. V lost 5 bases, J lost 6 bases, and 6 bases stayed unmatched. The chain's CDR3 is CASSTDRGLREQYF. CDR3 nucleotides: TGTGCCAGCAGTACGGACAGGGGGCTTCGCGAGCAGTACTTC.

The V gene is TRBV30, the J gene TRBJ1-5, with 10 bases identical to TRBD1. Germline loops: CDR1 GTSNPN, CDR2 SVGIG (reference sequence). The CDR3 spans 13 residues. Trimming cost V 4 bases and J 5 bases; bases outside gene matches: 2. The chain's CDR3 is CAWTDRGYQPQHF. The CDR3 coding sequence is TGTGCCTGGACGGACAGGGGGTATCAGCCCCAGCATTTT.

This sequence joins TRBV6-5 and TRBJ1-1; TRBD1 is a possible D gene (5 bases). The CDR3 covers 12 residues. The V gene's germline CDR1 is MNHEY and CDR2 SVGAGI. Trimming pared 6 bases from V and 4 bases from J, leaving 9 bases between. CDR3 sequence: CASRRGVTEAFF. The DNA of the CDR3 is TGTGCCAGCAGACGAGGGGTCACTGAAGCTTTCTTT.

In this sample, this clone turned up a few times. Written as DNA, the CDR3 is TGTGCCAGCAGCTATCCCGGGACAGAGAAAAACATTCAGTACTTC. Its translation is CASSYPGTEKNIQYF. V gene TRBV7-9 combines with J gene TRBJ2-4; TRBD1 matches 7 bases. The CDR3 has 15 residues. The V gene end was trimmed by 4 bases and the J gene end by 4 bases; junction bases not matched to a gene: 7. Germline V gives CDR1 SEHNR, CDR2 FQNEAQ (reference sequence).

The chain links TRBV9 to TRBJ2-1; D call uncertain. V lost 5 bases and J lost 5, with 8 bases in between. CDR3 length: 12 amino acids. From germline, CDR1 is SGDLS and CDR2 YYNGEE. DNA of the CDR3: TGTGCCAGCAGGGGTGCACACAATGAGCAGTTCTTC. The encoded protein is CASRGAHNEQFF. The variable domain in full, completed from reference TRBV9 and TRBJ2-1, reads DSGVTQTPKHLITATGQRVTLRCSPRSGDLSVYWYQQSLDQGLQFLIQYYNGEERAKGNILERFSAQQFPDLHSELNLSSLELGDSALYFCASRGAHNEQFFGPGTRLTVL.

CDR3 loop: CASSLQGSSYEQYF. CDR3 bases: TGTGCCAGCAGCTTGCAGGGGTCCTCCTACGAGCAGTACTTC. This rearrangement joins TRBV5-6 to TRBJ2-7, with TRBD1 as a possible D gene (6 bases). The V gene lost 1 base and the J gene lost 0 bases, with 8 bases spanning the gap. The length of the CDR3 is 14 residues. Germline V gives CDR1 SGHDT, CDR2 YYEEEE.